The 15 T cell receptor beta chains presented below share a single source sample, sequenced in a study of CD8 T cells in Susac syndrome. Reverse transcription of about 0.45 to 1 ug RNA was performed with random hexamers. TCRdb recomputed calls from the immunoSEQ multiplex PCR reads with MiXCR, one row per CDR3 protein. The table includes around 23,000 distinct CDR3 sequences, 85% to 95% detected once. The sample consisted of CD8+ T cells from PBMCs. The receptor source for this set is a human donor with Susac syndrome.

The chain couples TRBV29-1 to TRBJ1-1; TRBD1 is a possible D gene (5 bases). The CDR3 extends over 13 amino acids. Germline values: CDR1 SQVTM, CDR2 ANQGSEA. V was shortened by 3 bases and J by 2 bases, with 10 bases between the two germline ends. This CDR3 is CSVEGPSNTEAFF. For the CDR3, the DNA is TGCAGCGTTGAGGGACCGTCAAACACTGAAGCTTTCTTT.

CDR3 loop: CATSSRYDRVRQDGANVLTF. The DNA for the CDR3 is TGTGCCACCAGCAGTCGGTACGACAGGGTCCGACAAGATGGGGCCAACGTCCTGACTTTC. V usage is TRBV15 and J usage is TRBJ2-6; TRBD1 agrees at 7 bases. Germline V gene lookup returns CDR1 LNHNV and CDR2 YYDKDF (reference sequence). J was trimmed by 3 bases and V by 3 bases; bases with no gene match: 17. This CDR3 comprises 20 residues.

The chain couples TRBV19 to TRBJ1-1; perhaps TRBD1 as D (6 bases). V gave up 5 bases and J gave up 1 base, with 11 bases separating them. Germline loops: CDR1 LNHDA, CDR2 SQIVND (reference sequence). The length of the CDR3 is 14 residues. CDR3 sequence: CASSPRDKNTEAFF. CDR3 in DNA: TGTGCCAGTAGTCCCCGGGACAAGAACACTGAAGCTTTCTTT.

This sequence joins TRBV7-8 and TRBJ2-3; 7 nucleotides match TRBD2. Germline loops: CDR1 SGHVS, CDR2 FQNEAQ. This CDR3 has 15 amino acids. V lost 6 bases to trimming and J lost 2 bases; unmatched junction nucleotides: 8. Written as DNA, the CDR3 is TGTGCCAGCAGGATTAGCGGGTGGGACACAGATACGCAGTATTTT. Translated: CASRISGWDTDTQYF.

The J gene is TRBJ2-3, the V gene TRBV7-9; D ambiguous. Between the trimmed V and J ends, which lost 4 bases and 4 bases, there was a span of 15 bases. The CDR3 loop spans 15 amino acids. Germline V gene data show CDR1 as SEHNR and CDR2 as FQNEAQ (reference sequence). The CDR3 sequence is CASSWTPDTADTQYF. The CDR3 nucleotides are TGTGCCAGCAGCTGGACCCCAGACACCGCAGATACGCAGTATTTT.

The V and J genes are TRBV7-2 and TRBJ1-2; a weak D match, TRBD1 (5 bases). The germline gives CDR1 SGHTA, CDR2 FQGNSA. The CDR3 spans 17 residues. Trimming removed 1 base from V and 3 bases from J, with 18 bases in between. CDR3 nucleotide sequence: TGTGCCAGCAGCTTAGGAGGCATGGCAGGGAGGGACTATGGCTACACCTTC. Translation: CASSLGGMAGRDYGYTF.

V and J are TRBV19 and TRBJ1-1, with D hard to call. With 3 bases removed from V and 4 bases from J, the gap between germline ends came to 12 bases. CDR3 length equals 14 residues. From germline, CDR1 is LNHDA and CDR2 SQIVND (reference sequence). The CDR3 coding sequence is TGTGCCAGTAGTATGTTTGGGCCAGCCACTGAAGCTTTCTTT. Encoded protein: CASSMFGPATEAFF.

The chain links TRBV30 to TRBJ1-2, with D unclear. Trimming removed 0 bases at V and 3 bases at J, with 11 bases between. CDR1 GTSNPN and CDR2 SVGIG come from the germline V gene (reference sequence). The CDR3 has 14 amino acids. The DNA of the CDR3 is TGTGCCTGGAGTGTACCCGTGGCAGACTATGGCTACACCTTC. Its translation: CAWSVPVADYGYTF.

V gene TRBV28 combines with J gene TRBJ2-7; D remains unclear. Trimming pared 5 bases from V and 4 bases from J, leaving 15 bases between. From germline, CDR1 is MDHEN and CDR2 SYDVKM. The CDR3 runs 14 residues. The CDR3 is CASSPFQGPYEQYF. CDR3 in DNA: TGTGCCAGCAGTCCATTCCAAGGACCTTACGAGCAGTACTTC.

The chain combines TRBV6-2 or TRBV6-3 with TRBJ2-7, with 12 bases that match TRBD2. This CDR3 is built from 17 residues. With V trimmed by 4 bases and J by 8 bases, 15 bases remained unmatched. Germline CDR1 reads MNHEY; CDR2 reads SVGEGT. The CDR3 DNA reads TGTGCCAGCAGTTCCACCCGACTAGCGGGGGACCAGGGACAGCAGTACTTC. Its protein is CASSSTRLAGDQGQQYF.

The genes are TRBV12-5 and TRBJ2-2; tentatively, D is TRBD2 (5 bases). V was pared by 0 bases and J by 3 bases, with 17 bases between. The CDR3 totals 18 residues. Germline CDR1 reads LGHNT; CDR2 reads FRNRAP. DNA for the CDR3: TGTGCTAGTGGTTTGGTACGAGGGCAGACACGGGACACCGGGGAGCTGTTTTTT. It specifies CASGLVRGQTRDTGELFF.

This chain joins TRBV28 and TRBJ2-3; 13 positions agree with TRBD2. Trimming removed 5 bases from V and 2 bases from J; junction bases left unmatched: 7. Per germline, CDR1 MDHEN and CDR2 SYDVKM. CDR3 length: 17 amino acids. CDR3 in amino acids: CASSPGLAGAPTDTQYF. Written as DNA, the CDR3 is TGTGCCAGCAGTCCCGGACTAGCGGGGGCCCCCACAGATACGCAGTATTTT.

The rearrangement uses TRBV7-9 and TRBJ1-1, with 7 nucleotides matching TRBD1. Losses at the gene ends were 3 bases for V and 2 bases for J; bases not matched to a gene: 6. CDR1 is SEHNR and CDR2 is FQNEAQ in the germline V gene (reference sequence). The length of the CDR3 is 15 residues. CDR3 DNA: TGTGCCAGCAGCTTCCCGACAGGGACCAACACTGAAGCTTTCTTT. It yields the protein CASSFPTGTNTEAFF. The variable domain in full, completed from reference TRBV7-9 and TRBJ1-1, reads DTGVSQNPRHKITKRGQNVTFRCDPISEHNRLYWYRQTLGQGPEFLTYFQNEAQLEKSRLLSDRFSAERPKGSFSTLEIQRTEQGDSAMYLCASSFPTGTNTEAFFGQGTRLTVV.

The table lists this clonotype with a few counts. The V call is TRBV5-8, the J call TRBJ2-5, with D possibly called TRBD1 or TRBD2 (5 bases each). V was pared by 4 bases and J by 2 bases, with 15 bases between. This CDR3 region has 15 residues. In germline, CDR1 is SGHTS, CDR2 YDEGEE. The CDR3 protein is CASSGYGGSQETQYF. In DNA, the CDR3 is TGTGCCAGCAGCGGTTATGGGGGTTCGCAAGAGACCCAGTACTTC.

The chain employs TRBV7-9 and TRBJ2-5; D not resolved. Germline assignment: CDR1 SEHNR and CDR2 FQNEAQ (reference sequence). CDR3 size: 15 residues. Trimming took off 6 bases at V and 2 bases at J, with 16 bases between the two ends. The CDR3 sequence: CASRRSAHLQETQYF. The CDR3 DNA is TGTGCCAGCAGACGATCGGCCCACTTACAAGAGACCCAGTACTTC.